This TCR beta chain was found in a study of blood T cell repertoires in COVID-19. Study context: The analysed material was cDNA or gDNA that came from T cells, B-cell-depleted T cells, or PBMCs.

During active infection, Seattle patients enrolled and were then monitored through disease. This CDR3 is built from 16 residues. Deletions cut 2 bases from V and 0 bases from J, with 14 bases between. The germline CDR1 and CDR2 sequences are SGHKS and YYEKEE (reference sequence). Per the original data handling: The assay estimated nucleated cells by amplifying reference gene primers. Only in-frame clones appear in the TCRdb table, and some are missing; sequencing was by immunoSEQ multiplex PCR. V and J calls and clone size are copied from that table; D and trimming were computed from the DNA. The sample holds more than 200,000 clones, about 85% seen once.

What was sequenced was peripheral blood. The receptor was isolated from a woman aged 45-59 years with COVID-19, enrolled during active disease. The rearrangement uses TRBV5-5 and TRBJ1-1, with a weak D call TRBD1 (6 bases). CDR3 protein: CASSFGRGHLNTEAFF. The CDR3 nucleotides are TGTGCCAGCAGCTTTGGCAGGGGCCACTTGAACACTGAAGCTTTCTTT.